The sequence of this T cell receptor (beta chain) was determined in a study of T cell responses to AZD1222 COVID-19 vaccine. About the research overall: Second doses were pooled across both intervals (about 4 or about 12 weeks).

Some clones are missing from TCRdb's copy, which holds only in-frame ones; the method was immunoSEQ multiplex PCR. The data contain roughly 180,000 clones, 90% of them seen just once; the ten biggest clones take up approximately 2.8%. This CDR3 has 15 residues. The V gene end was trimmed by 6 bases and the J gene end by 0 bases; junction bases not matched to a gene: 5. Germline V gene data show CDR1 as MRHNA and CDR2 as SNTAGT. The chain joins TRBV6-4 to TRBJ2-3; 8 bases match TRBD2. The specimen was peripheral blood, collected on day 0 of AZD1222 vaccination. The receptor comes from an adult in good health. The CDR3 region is CASSSSGGSTDTQYF. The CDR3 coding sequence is TGTGCCAGCAGCTCCAGCGGGGGCAGCACAGATACGCAGTATTTT.